Listed below are T cell receptor beta chains from one sample, sequenced in a study of T cell responses to AZD1222 COVID-19 vaccine. Clones were sequenced by immunoSEQ multiplex PCR, and TCRdb holds only the in-frame ones, with some missing. Among around 100,000 clones listed, around 91% were seen once. The sequences come from peripheral blood, collected on day 0 of AZD1222 vaccination. Receptors originate from an adult in good health. The CDR3 runs from the conserved cysteine through the conserved F or W. D genes are given only for firm matches. Not all rows give a size; the values are once, few, many and, for expanded clones, a class.

size: -
V: TRBV3-1/TRBV3-2
D: TRBD1
J: TRBJ2-2
CDR3: CASSHRGQGDAGELFF
DNA: TGTGCCAGCAGCCATAGGGGACAGGGGGACGCCGGGGAGCTGTTTTTT

size: -
V: TRBV3-1/TRBV3-2
D: TRBD1
J: TRBJ1-6
CDR3: CASSYRDRASPLHF
DNA: TGTGCCAGCAGCTACCGGGACAGAGCTTCACCCCTCCACTTT

size: -
V: TRBV9
D: TRBD1
J: TRBJ2-1
CDR3: CASSASGQGLNEQFF
DNA: TGTGCCAGCAGCGCCTCGGGACAGGGACTAAATGAGCAGTTCTTC

size: -
V: TRBV28
D: TRBD2
J: TRBJ2-5
CDR3: CASRTSGGLQETQYF
DNA: TGTGCCAGCCGGACTAGCGGGGGGCTCCAAGAGACCCAGTACTTC

size: -
V: TRBV9
D: TRBD2
J: TRBJ2-7
CDR3: CASSVGASGGYEQYF
DNA: TGTGCCAGCAGCGTAGGCGCTAGCGGGGGATACGAGCAGTACTTC

size: once
V: TRBV2
D: TRBD1
J: TRBJ1-6
CDR3: CASSDQGQQNSPLHF
DNA: TGTGCCAGCAGTGACCAGGGACAGCAGAACTCACCCCTCCACTTT

size: -
V: TRBV5-1
D: TRBD1
J: TRBJ1-3
CDR3: CASSLGTGAGNTIYF
DNA: TGCGCCAGCAGCTTAGGGACAGGGGCTGGAAACACCATATATTTT

size: -
V: TRBV7-8
D: -
J: TRBJ1-2
CDR3: CASSLRGADNYGYTF
DNA: TGTGCCAGCAGCTTAAGGGGGGCGGATAACTATGGCTACACCTTC

size: -
V: TRBV4-2
D: TRBD2
J: TRBJ2-3
CDR3: CASSQKRSGGTDTQYF
DNA: TGTGCCAGCAGCCAAAAGAGGAGCGGGGGGACAGATACGCAGTATTTT

size: once
V: TRBV4-2
D: -
J: TRBJ1-1
CDR3: CASSQDRQTNTEAFF
DNA: TGTGCCAGCAGCCAAGATAGGCAGACGAACACTGAAGCTTTCTTT

size: -
V: TRBV10-3
D: -
J: TRBJ2-7
CDR3: CAISESFLPGTYEQYF
DNA: TGTGCCATCAGTGAGTCGTTCCTGCCAGGGACCTACGAGCAGTACTTC

size: -
V: TRBV7-2
D: -
J: TRBJ1-4
CDR3: CASSPGPYNEKLFF
DNA: TGTGCCAGCAGTCCCGGGCCCTACAATGAAAAACTGTTTTTT

size: -
V: TRBV4-1
D: TRBD1
J: TRBJ1-2
CDR3: CASSQGTGVSGYTF
DNA: TGCGCCAGCAGCCAAGGAACAGGGGTGAGCGGCTACACCTTC

size: -
V: TRBV12-5
D: TRBD1
J: TRBJ2-7
CDR3: CASGPPRTGSYEQYF
DNA: TGTGCTAGTGGTCCCCCAAGGACAGGGTCGTACGAGCAGTACTTC

size: -
V: TRBV5-1
D: TRBD2
J: TRBJ2-1
CDR3: CASSPRPGGLNNEQFF
DNA: TGCGCCAGCAGCCCTCGCCCGGGGGGGCTGAACAATGAGCAGTTCTTC

size: -
V: TRBV10-3
D: -
J: TRBJ1-3
CDR3: CAISAFVSGNTIYF
DNA: TGTGCCATCAGTGCGTTTGTCTCTGGAAACACCATATATTTT

size: -
V: TRBV30
D: TRBD1
J: TRBJ1-1
CDR3: CAWNGQGATEAFF
DNA: TGTGCCTGGAATGGACAGGGGGCAACTGAAGCTTTCTTT

size: few
V: TRBV28
D: -
J: TRBJ2-7
CDR3: CASSFHREPYEQYF
DNA: TGTGCCAGCAGCTTCCACAGGGAACCCTACGAGCAGTACTTC

size: once
V: TRBV28
D: TRBD1
J: TRBJ2-7
CDR3: CASRGPGQGLYEQYF
DNA: TGTGCCAGCAGGGGACCGGGACAGGGGTTGTACGAGCAGTACTTC

size: few
V: TRBV5-1
D: TRBD2
J: TRBJ2-1
CDR3: CASASGGMDEQFF
DNA: TGCGCCAGCGCTAGCGGGGGTATGGATGAGCAGTTCTTC

size: -
V: TRBV6-2/TRBV6-3
D: TRBD1
J: TRBJ1-2
CDR3: CASSAGQGFSGYTF
DNA: TGTGCCAGCAGTGCGGGACAGGGGTTTAGCGGCTACACCTTC

size: -
V: TRBV6-5
D: -
J: TRBJ1-5
CDR3: CASRWGALNQPQHF
DNA: TGTGCCAGCAGGTGGGGGGCTCTCAATCAGCCCCAGCATTTT

size: -
V: TRBV2
D: TRBD2
J: TRBJ2-1
CDR3: CATSVMGLAGGKGQFF
DNA: TGTGCCACCTCAGTCATGGGACTAGCGGGGGGCAAAGGCCAGTTCTTC

size: -
V: TRBV4-3
D: TRBD1
J: TRBJ2-7
CDR3: CASSQAARDRPYEQYF
DNA: TGCGCCAGCAGCCAGGCCGCTCGGGACAGACCATACGAGCAGTACTTC

size: -
V: TRBV12-3/TRBV12-4
D: -
J: TRBJ1-2
CDR3: CASSLAGGAPAF
DNA: TGTGCCAGCAGTTTAGCGGGGGGCGCCCCTGCCTTC

size: -
V: TRBV30
D: TRBD1
J: TRBJ1-6
CDR3: CAWYRGNNSPLHF
DNA: TGTGCCTGGTACAGGGGAAATAATTCACCCCTCCACTTT

size: -
V: TRBV19
D: -
J: TRBJ1-1
CDR3: CASSGGRALDTEAFF
DNA: TGTGCCAGTAGTGGAGGGAGGGCGCTGGACACTGAAGCTTTCTTT

size: -
V: TRBV18
D: TRBD1
J: TRBJ2-7
CDR3: CASSPGTGFLEQYF
DNA: TGTGCCAGCTCACCCGGGACAGGGTTTCTCGAGCAGTACTTC

size: -
V: TRBV7-9
D: -
J: TRBJ2-5
CDR3: CASSLVEQETQYF
DNA: TGTGCCAGCAGCTTAGTCGAACAAGAGACCCAGTACTTC

size: -
V: TRBV29-1
D: -
J: TRBJ1-5
CDR3: CSVSRGNQPQHF
DNA: TGCAGCGTTTCAAGGGGGAATCAGCCCCAGCATTTT

size: -
V: TRBV5-8
D: -
J: TRBJ1-2
CDR3: CASSFLGGRYTF
DNA: TGTGCCAGCAGCTTTCTAGGGGGGCGGTACACCTTC

size: -
V: TRBV4-3
D: TRBD2
J: TRBJ2-2
CDR3: CASSQDPSSGPGELFF
DNA: TGCGCCAGCAGCCAAGACCCTTCTAGCGGGCCCGGGGAGCTGTTTTTT

size: -
V: TRBV9
D: -
J: TRBJ1-1
CDR3: CASSVAPYRSMNTEAFF
DNA: TGTGCCAGCAGCGTAGCTCCATATCGGTCCATGAACACTGAAGCTTTCTTT

size: -
V: TRBV5-5
D: TRBD1
J: TRBJ2-7
CDR3: CASSLGTGPFYEQYF
DNA: TGTGCCAGCAGCTTAGGGACAGGACCATTTTACGAGCAGTACTTC

size: -
V: TRBV27
D: -
J: TRBJ2-5
CDR3: CASSFGPGETQYF
DNA: TGTGCCAGCAGTTTCGGACCAGGGGAGACCCAGTACTTC

size: once
V: TRBV9
D: -
J: TRBJ2-7
CDR3: CASSANPGVGPEQYF
DNA: TGTGCCAGCAGCGCCAACCCCGGGGTCGGCCCCGAGCAGTACTTC

size: -
V: TRBV7-9
D: -
J: TRBJ2-2
CDR3: CASSLDPRRELFF
DNA: TGTGCCAGCAGCTTAGACCCTCGCCGGGAGCTGTTTTTT

size: -
V: TRBV5-8
D: TRBD1
J: TRBJ1-5
CDR3: CASSIEGQRMQPQHF
DNA: TGTGCCAGCAGCATCGAGGGACAGCGTATGCAGCCCCAGCATTTT

size: -
V: TRBV20-1
D: -
J: TRBJ2-7
CDR3: CSANLAYEQYF
DNA: TGCAGTGCTAATCTCGCCTACGAGCAGTACTTC

size: -
V: TRBV5-6
D: TRBD1
J: TRBJ2-7
CDR3: CASSLGTGAYEQYF
DNA: TGTGCCAGCAGCTTGGGTACAGGGGCCTACGAGCAGTACTTC

size: -
V: TRBV6-5
D: TRBD1
J: TRBJ1-2
CDR3: CATRQGSGYGYTF
DNA: TGTGCCACTCGACAGGGATCAGGATATGGCTACACCTTC

size: -
V: TRBV2
D: -
J: TRBJ1-5
CDR3: CASSEGGGTEPQHF
DNA: TGTGCCAGCAGTGAGGGCGGGGGCACAGAGCCCCAGCATTTT

size: few
V: TRBV4-2
D: TRBD2
J: TRBJ2-7
CDR3: CASSQDLAGGLYEQYF
DNA: TGTGCCAGCAGCCAAGACCTAGCGGGGGGGCTTTACGAGCAGTACTTC

size: few
V: TRBV2
D: -
J: TRBJ1-1
CDR3: CASSAKAGAGAIEAFF
DNA: TGTGCCAGCAGTGCAAAGGCGGGGGCCGGGGCGATTGAAGCTTTCTTT

size: -
V: TRBV4-1
D: TRBD1
J: TRBJ2-7
CDR3: CASSQQRQGAYEQYF
DNA: TGCGCCAGCAGCCAACAAAGACAGGGTGCCTACGAGCAGTACTTC

size: -
V: TRBV6-5
D: TRBD2
J: TRBJ2-7
CDR3: CASSQTSGGPHEQYF
DNA: TGTGCCAGCAGCCAGACTAGCGGGGGGCCCCACGAGCAGTACTTC

size: -
V: TRBV19
D: -
J: TRBJ1-4
CDR3: CASSILSTNEKLFF
DNA: TGTGCCAGTAGTATCCTTTCAACTAATGAAAAACTGTTTTTT

size: -
V: TRBV6-7
D: -
J: TRBJ2-1
CDR3: CASDLPYNEQFF
DNA: TGTGCCAGCGACTTACCCTACAATGAGCAGTTCTTC

size: -
V: TRBV5-1
D: -
J: TRBJ2-5
CDR3: CASSGQSQETQYF
DNA: TGCGCCAGCAGTGGACAGAGCCAAGAGACCCAGTACTTC

size: -
V: TRBV7-2
D: TRBD1
J: TRBJ1-1
CDR3: CASSLAGTANTEAFF
DNA: TGTGCCAGCAGCTTGGCCGGGACAGCGAACACTGAAGCTTTCTTT

size: once
V: TRBV11-2
D: -
J: TRBJ1-3
CDR3: CASSPPGTAGNTIYF
DNA: TGTGCCAGCAGCCCCCCGGGGACGGCTGGAAACACCATATATTTT

size: -
V: TRBV7-8
D: TRBD1
J: TRBJ1-2
CDR3: CASSHPGQSYGYTF
DNA: TGTGCCAGCAGCCACCCGGGACAGTCCTATGGCTACACCTTC

size: -
V: TRBV28
D: -
J: TRBJ1-5
CDR3: CASSSTRLGVGQPQHF
DNA: TGTGCCAGCAGTTCTACCAGACTTGGGGTCGGTCAGCCCCAGCATTTT

size: -
V: TRBV11-2
D: TRBD1
J: TRBJ2-2
CDR3: CASRHPGTEVTGELFF
DNA: TGTGCCAGCAGGCACCCCGGGACAGAAGTCACCGGGGAGCTGTTTTTT

size: -
V: TRBV5-4
D: -
J: TRBJ2-7
CDR3: CASTRWGVPYEQYF
DNA: TGTGCCAGCACCCGTTGGGGGGTACCCTACGAGCAGTACTTC

size: -
V: TRBV5-1
D: TRBD1
J: TRBJ2-7
CDR3: CASSFGQGDYEQYF
DNA: TGCGCCAGCAGCTTCGGACAGGGGGACTACGAGCAGTACTTC

size: -
V: TRBV12-3/TRBV12-4
D: -
J: TRBJ1-5
CDR3: CASTGQLNQPQHF
DNA: TGTGCCAGCACCGGTCAGCTCAATCAGCCCCAGCATTTT

size: -
V: TRBV28
D: -
J: TRBJ2-7
CDR3: CASSINRGGGSYEQYF
DNA: TGTGCCAGCAGTATAAACAGGGGAGGGGGTTCCTACGAGCAGTACTTC

size: -
V: TRBV5-1
D: TRBD1
J: TRBJ1-6
CDR3: CASSLAGQGEGFGSPLHF
DNA: TGCGCCAGCAGCTTGGCCGGACAGGGCGAGGGTTTTGGTTCACCCCTCCACTTT

size: -
V: TRBV6-2/TRBV6-3
D: -
J: TRBJ2-5
CDR3: CASSYGDLTQYF
DNA: TGTGCCAGCAGTTACGGGGATCTGACCCAGTACTTC